These 25 T cell receptor beta chains came from one sample sequenced in a study of molecular identifiers for immune sequencing clone quantification. TCRdb ran MiXCR on the PCR reads and lists one entry per CDR3 protein. The sample records approximately 41,000 distinct CDR3 sequences, roughly a fifth being singletons. The sequenced sample was naive CD8+ T cells from blood, with Jurkat cell RNA spiked in. Subset noted: FACS-sorted CD8+CD4-CCR7+CD45RA+ naive T cells. Receptors originate from a human donor in good health. Some libraries in this study had Jurkat cell RNA spiked in.

This clonotype appeared many times. For the CDR3, the DNA is TGTGCCAGCAGTTCCCGCGCGGGAACCACCGGGGTGACGCAGTATTTT. The encoded protein is CASSSRAGTTGVTQYF. This chain uses TRBV28 with TRBJ2-3, with D perhaps TRBD2 (6 bases). CDR1 is MDHEN, CDR2 SYDVKM, per germline. The V gene lost 4 bases and the J gene lost 9 bases, with 23 bases spanning the gap. CDR3 length equals 16 residues.

Only one count was recorded for this clonotype. This chain links TRBV6-5 with TRBJ2-7; D is possibly TRBD1 (5 bases). The CDR3 runs to 15 residues. Germline V gene sequence: CDR1 MNHEY, CDR2 SVGAGI. The V gene lost 0 bases and the J gene lost 0 bases, with 9 bases spanning the gap. This CDR3 reads CASSYSTEVSYEQYF. CDR3 DNA: TGTGCCAGCAGTTACTCGACAGAGGTCTCCTACGAGCAGTACTTC.

The table lists this clonotype with a count of one. A much bigger clone sits one base away, suggesting this may be a read error. The CDR3 does not end in the conserved phenylalanine or tryptophan, so this is likely a read error. The rearrangement links TRBV4-2 to TRBJ2-2, with D possibly TRBD1 on 6 matching bases. V was clipped by 2 bases and J by 0 bases, with 16 bases between them. CDR1 and CDR2 (germline): LGHNA, YNFKEQ. The CDR3 length is 18 residues. In DNA, the CDR3 is TGTGCCAGCAGCCAATTCAACGACAGGTCCACGAACACCGGGGAGCTGTTTCTT. As protein: CASSQFNDRSTNTGELFL.

This clonotype was seen many times. V usage is TRBV11-2 and J usage is TRBJ2-3; perhaps TRBD2 as D (6 bases). V was shortened by 4 bases and J by 2 bases, with 25 bases between the two germline ends. CDR1 is SGHAT, CDR2 FQNNGV, per germline. The CDR3 sequence is 19 residues long. CDR3 in DNA: TGTGCCAGCAGCTCGCCGGGGCCTTCGAGCGGGCGCATCACAGATACGCAGTATTTT. It encodes CASSSPGPSSGRITDTQYF. The full variable domain, with the rest looked up from reference TRBV11-2 and TRBJ2-3, is EAGVAQSPRYKIIEKRQSVAFWCNPISGHATLYWYQQILGQGPKLLIQFQNNGVVDDSQLPKDRFSAERLKGVDSTLKIQPAKLEDSAVYLCASSSPGPSSGRITDTQYFGPGTRLTVL.

At least ten counts were recorded for this clonotype. J is TRBJ2-5 and V is TRBV7-5. TRBV7-5 is deemed a pseudogene. This CDR3 contains 12 residues. CDR3 sequence: CISGSGQETQYF. The CDR3 bases are TGTATCTCTGGGTCCGGTCAAGAGACCCAGTACTTC.

V usage is TRBV28 and J usage is TRBJ2-7; D is possibly TRBD1 (6 bases). The CDR3 consists of 16 residues. The germline V and J ends were trimmed by 1 base and 3 bases, with 16 bases remaining between them. Germline V gene lookup returns CDR1 MDHEN and CDR2 SYDVKM. The CDR3 loop reads CASSLSVRRQDYEQYF. The CDR3 DNA is TGTGCCAGCAGTTTATCAGTTCGTCGACAGGACTACGAGCAGTACTTC.

The chain employs TRBV9 and TRBJ2-7; TRBD1 aligns across 7 bases. Trimming removed 2 bases from V and 2 bases from J; junction bases left unmatched: 19. Germline values: CDR1 SGDLS, CDR2 YYNGEE. The CDR3 consists of 19 residues. The CDR3 DNA follows: TGTGCCAGCAGCGTTGGTTGGCATCCCAACGGGACAGTAACCTACGAGCAGTACTTC. Its protein product is CASSVGWHPNGTVTYEQYF.

For this clonotype: A single base separates this from a much larger clone, so it may be a read error. The chain has TRBV5-6 and TRBJ1-2; maybe TRBD1 (6 bases). The V gene's germline CDR1 is SGHDT and CDR2 YYEEEE. CDR3 length: 12 residues. CDR3 region: CVSSTGNYGYTF. CDR3 in DNA: TGTGTCAGCAGTACAGGGAACTATGGCTACACCTTC.

This clonotype has ten or more counts. This chain connects TRBV14 to TRBJ2-2; 9 bases line up with TRBD2. This CDR3 is built from 16 residues. The junction had 4 bases not matched to a gene; V was cut back by 3 bases and J by 2 bases. CDR1 and CDR2 from the germline V gene are SGHDN and FVKESK. CDR3 in amino acids: CASSHHSGGNTGELFF. In nucleotides, the CDR3 is TGTGCCAGCAGCCACCATAGCGGGGGAAACACCGGGGAGCTGTTTTTT. The full variable domain, rest sourced from reference TRBV14 and TRBJ2-2, is EAGVTQFPSHSVIEKGQTVTLRCDPISGHDNLYWYRRVMGKEIKFLLHFVKESKQDESGMPNNRFLAERTGGTYSTLKVQPAELEDSGVYFCASSHHSGGNTGELFFGEGSRLTVL.

There are many counts of this clonotype. The chain carries TRBV10-2 and TRBJ1-1; no firm D call. CDR1 and CDR2 (germline): WSHSY, SAAADI. The V end was cut by 2 bases, the J end by 5 bases, with 9 bases between. The CDR3 has 13 amino acids. The chain's CDR3 is CASSEAEWTEAFF. The CDR3 bases are TGCGCCAGCAGTGAGGCGGAGTGGACTGAAGCTTTCTTT.

This clonotype was detected ten times or more. The rearrangement joins TRBV29-1 to TRBJ1-1, with D unresolved. Germline CDR1 is SQVTM and CDR2 is ANQGSEA. Between the trimmed V and J ends, which lost 7 bases and 3 bases, there was a span of 6 bases. This CDR3 has 10 amino acids. CDR3 coding DNA: TGCAGCGCGGGGTACACTGAAGCTTTCTTT. The encoded protein is CSAGYTEAFF.

In this sample, this clonotype turned up many times. The rearrangement links TRBV7-2 to TRBJ2-2, with D unclear. The germline gives CDR1 SGHTA, CDR2 FQGNSA. The CDR3 contains 14 residues. Trimming left V 5 bases short and J 4 bases short, with 11 bases between. CDR3 coding DNA: TGTGCCAGCAGCGAAGGGCCGAGCACCGGGGAGCTGTTTTTT. Residues: CASSEGPSTGELFF.

The sample holds many counts of this clonotype. This chain uses TRBV5-4 with TRBJ2-4; 8 bases fit TRBD1. The ends lost 0 bases at V and 6 bases at J; junction bases unmatched: 8. Germline CDR1 is SGHNT and CDR2 is YYREEE (reference sequence). The CDR3 consists of 16 residues. This chain's CDR3 is CASSLGDRLGGNIQYF. Written as DNA, the CDR3 is TGTGCCAGCAGCTTGGGGGACAGGCTGGGAGGAAACATTCAGTACTTC.

This clonotype was counted ten times or more. The V call is TRBV6-5, the J call TRBJ1-4; D ambiguous. Germline lookup yields CDR1 MNHEY and CDR2 SVGAGI. There are 16 residues in the CDR3. The V end was cut by 0 bases, the J end by 0 bases, with 8 bases between. CDR3 coding DNA: TGTGCCAGCAGTTACTCGATTGTAGCAACTAATGAAAAACTGTTTTTT. Translating gives CASSYSIVATNEKLFF.

This clonotype was counted at least ten times. This chain links TRBV28 with TRBJ2-3; 11 bases are a match to TRBD2. V shed 5 bases and J 5 bases; nucleotides not matched to a gene: 9. This CDR3 is 16 amino acids long. Germline CDR1 MDHEN, CDR2 SYDVKM. The CDR3 sequence: CASSHALLAGVDTQYF. In nucleotides, the CDR3 is TGTGCCAGCAGTCATGCGTTACTAGCGGGAGTAGATACGCAGTATTTT.

This clonotype was counted a few times. Being one base from a much bigger clone, this may be a read error. This chain uses TRBV5-6 with TRBJ2-3; TRBD1 matches at 7 bases. The CDR3 covers 13 residues. Germline V CDR1 and CDR2: SGHDT, YYEEEE. The DNA of the CDR3 is TGTGCCGGCAGCATCGGGGACAGTCATACGCAGTATTTT. It specifies CAGSIGDSHTQYF.

This clonotype was counted many times. As DNA, the CDR3 is TGTGCCAGCAGCTTCCTCTACCCCACCGGGGAGCTGTTTTTT. This codes for CASSFLYPTGELFF. This chain joins TRBV5-6 and TRBJ2-2; D is ambiguous. V was clipped by 2 bases and J by 4 bases, with 9 bases between them. Germline-derived CDR1 and CDR2 are SGHDT and YYEEEE. The CDR3 spans 14 residues.

This clonotype was counted ten times or more. The rearrangement joins TRBV4-3 to TRBJ2-7, with 8 bases matching TRBD1. The V segment lost 0 bases and the J segment 3 bases; nucleotides outside the gene matches: 4. Germline CDR1 reads LGHNA; CDR2 reads YSLEER. The CDR3 runs to 15 residues. The CDR3 DNA reads as TGCGCCAGCAGCCAAGATCCGGACAGGGACTACGAGCAGTACTTC. It yields the protein CASSQDPDRDYEQYF.

This clonotype has at least ten counts. The gene calls are TRBV12-3 or TRBV12-4 and TRBJ1-3; perhaps TRBD1 as D (6 bases). The CDR3 has 16 residues. Trimming left V 5 bases short and J 3 bases short, with 17 bases between. In nucleotides, the CDR3 is TGTGCCAGCAGTACCCGGACGGGGGCGATTGGAAACACCATATATTTT. Protein product: CASSTRTGAIGNTIYF.

This clonotype was counted only a few times. This chain joins TRBV4-1 and TRBJ2-7; possible D gene TRBD1, 6 bases. Germline V gives CDR1 MGHRA, CDR2 YSYEKL. CDR3 length: 15 residues. V was clipped by 2 bases and J by 0 bases, with 11 bases between them. The CDR3 sequence: CASSQWAGASYEQYF. CDR3 nucleotide sequence: TGCGCCAGCAGCCAATGGGCAGGGGCCTCCTACGAGCAGTACTTC.

This clonotype is labeled as medium-sized. The chain is built from TRBV29-1 and TRBJ2-6; D uncertain. CDR3 length: 14 amino acids. The V gene's germline CDR1 is SQVTM and CDR2 ANQGSEA. With 3 bases removed from V and 0 bases from J, the gap between germline ends came to 6 bases. CDR3 sequence reads: CSVEDSSGANVLTF. DNA of the CDR3: TGCAGCGTTGAGGATAGCTCTGGGGCCAACGTCCTGACTTTC.

This clonotype has ten or more counts. V gene TRBV11-2 combines with J gene TRBJ1-1; a weak D match, TRBD1 (5 bases). The ends were cut back, 2 bases at V and 5 bases at J, with 12 bases in the middle. Germline lookup yields CDR1 SGHAT and CDR2 FQNNGV. The CDR3 is 14 amino acids. In nucleotides, the CDR3 is TGTGCCAGCAGCTTACGGCAGGGCCCAACTGAAGCTTTCTTT. Translating gives CASSLRQGPTEAFF.

This clonotype has just one count. The CDR3 here is CASSPRGLAGFF. CDR3 nucleotide sequence: TGTGCCAGCAGCCCACGGGGACTAGCGGGGTTCTTC. The J gene is TRBJ2-1, the V gene TRBV7-6; 12 bases map to TRBD2. Per germline, CDR1 SGHVS and CDR2 FNYEAQ. CDR3 size: 12 residues. The trim removed 5 bases at V and 15 bases at J, leaving 5 bases unmatched.

This clonotype appeared many times. The rearrangement uses TRBV4-3 and TRBJ1-3; TRBD1 agrees at 8 bases. The germline V gene has CDR1 LGHNA and CDR2 YSLEER. The CDR3 sequence is 18 residues long. Germline trimming cut 1 base from V and 3 bases from J; bases unmatched to any gene: 11. CDR3 DNA sequence: TGCGCCAGCAGCCAAGCCTCCGGCGGGACAGGCTTTGGAAACACCATATATTTT. Translating gives CASSQASGGTGFGNTIYF.

The CDR3 DNA follows: TGTGCCAGCAGCTCGACGGGACTAGAGGCGACAGATACGCAGTATTTT. This codes for CASSSTGLEATDTQYF. The chain uses TRBV7-2 and TRBJ2-3, with 8 bases aligning to TRBD2. The CDR3 totals 16 residues. Germline assignment: CDR1 SGHTA and CDR2 FQGNSA. The V and J ends lost 4 bases and 3 bases, in that order; junction bases with no gene match: 9. Full variable domain (outside the CDR3, taken from reference TRBV7-2 and TRBJ2-3): GAGVSQSPSNKVTEKGKDVELRCDPISGHTALYWYRQSLGQGLEFLIYFQGNSAPDKSGLPSDRFSAERTGGSVSTLTIQRTQQEDSAVYLCASSSTGLEATDTQYFGPGTRLTVL.